The 25 T cell receptor beta chains given below trace back to one sample, sequenced in a study of OX40 agonist ivuxolimab in advanced cancers. This table comes from immunoSEQ multiplex PCR, and its TCRdb copy is limited to in-frame clones, with some not included. The table records around 50,000 clones, 75% to 85% of them present only once. Material: CD4+ or CD8+ T cells sorted from blood, obtained in a trial of the OX40 agonist ivuxolimab. The origin of the receptors is an adult with an advanced solid tumor such as melanoma, head and neck, liver or kidney cancer.

This clone was found once. DNA for the CDR3: TGTGCCAGCACCCGGACAGACGGAGTAAGGGGCTACACCTTC. Translated, it gives CASTRTDGVRGYTF. The V call is TRBV6-6, the J call TRBJ1-2; possibly TRBD1 for D (6 bases). Trimming took off 7 bases at V and 8 bases at J, with 20 bases between the two ends. Germline CDR1 reads MNHNY; CDR2 reads SVGAGI (reference sequence). The length of the CDR3 is 14 residues.

The chain has TRBV7-9 and TRBJ2-7; 9 nucleotides match TRBD1. The CDR3 length is 16 residues. Per the germline V gene, CDR1 is SEHNR and CDR2 is FQNEAQ (reference sequence). V lost 1 base and J lost 2; bases outside the gene matches: 6. The CDR3 protein is CASSLGLGQGPYEQYF. CDR3 coding DNA: TGTGCCAGCAGCTTAGGGCTGGGACAGGGTCCCTACGAGCAGTACTTC.

On this clone: The junction shows a germline mismatch at one end, possibly a read error. The chain links TRBV7-9 to TRBJ2-5; perhaps D is TRBD1 or TRBD2 (5 bases each). Per germline, CDR1 SEHNR and CDR2 FQNEAQ (reference sequence). There are 13 residues in the CDR3. This chain's CDR3 is CASSPTLGESQYF. The DNA of the CDR3 is TGTGCCAGCAGCCCAACACTAGGGGAGAGCCAGTACTTC.

The chain combines TRBV27 with TRBJ1-2; tentative D call: TRBD1 (6 bases). Trimming shortened V by 6 bases and J by 3 bases, and 11 bases separated the two germline ends. The CDR3 consists of 13 residues. CDR1 and CDR2 from the germline V gene are MNHEY and SMNVEV (reference sequence). The CDR3 loop is CASSRAGDYGYTF. For the CDR3, the DNA is TGTGCCAGCAGCCGAGCAGGGGACTATGGCTACACCTTC.

This chain connects TRBV7-3 to TRBJ2-3; TRBD2 is a possible D gene (5 bases). This CDR3 contains 15 residues. Between the trimmed V and J ends, which lost 5 bases and 2 bases, there was a span of 14 bases. Germline V gene sequence: CDR1 SGHTA, CDR2 FQGTGA. The CDR3 spells CASSTPTGNTDTQYF. CDR3 sequence (DNA): TGTGCCAGCAGCACCCCGACGGGAAACACAGATACGCAGTATTTT.

The rearrangement uses TRBV7-2 and TRBJ1-2; D is unclear. Per germline, CDR1 SGHTA and CDR2 FQGNSA. The CDR3 spans 15 residues. The germline V and J ends were trimmed by 3 bases and 5 bases, with 16 bases remaining between them. The CDR3 reads CASSLSRGNGYGYTF. CDR3 DNA sequence: TGTGCCAGCAGCTTGAGTCGGGGAAATGGGTATGGCTACACCTTC.

The chain links TRBV19 to TRBJ1-1; 7 bases line up with TRBD1. The CDR3 runs 14 residues. Germline V gene data show CDR1 as LNHDA and CDR2 as SQIVND (reference sequence). The V segment lost 8 bases and the J segment 4 bases; nucleotides outside the gene matches: 10. The CDR3 protein is CASHPRQGTTEAFF. The CDR3 coding sequence is TGTGCCAGTCATCCAAGACAGGGTACCACTGAAGCTTTCTTT.

The CDR3 loop is CASSPNSGGDGYTF. The CDR3 nucleotides are TGCGCCAGCAGCCCCAACTCGGGGGGCGATGGCTACACCTTC. The chain uses TRBV5-1 and TRBJ1-2; tentative D call: TRBD1 (6 bases). Per the germline V gene, CDR1 is SGHRS and CDR2 is YFSETQ. This CDR3 comprises 14 residues. V dropped 4 bases and J dropped 6 bases, with 16 bases sitting between them. The whole variable domain, filled in from reference TRBV5-1 and TRBJ1-2, reads KAGVTQTPRYLIKTRGQQVTLSCSPISGHRSVSWYQQTPGQGLQFLFEYFSETQRNKGNFPGRFSGRQFSNSRSEMNVSTLELGDSALYLCASSPNSGGDGYTFGSGTRLTVV.

This clone was detected once. The rearrangement links TRBV12-5 to TRBJ1-4; no clear D gene. The CDR3 runs 13 residues. Deletions cut 5 bases from V and 7 bases from J, with 11 bases between. Germline V gene sequence: CDR1 LGHNT, CDR2 FRNRAP. Here the CDR3 reads CASGGQDGEKLFF. CDR3 nucleotide sequence: TGTGCTAGTGGTGGCCAGGACGGTGAAAAACTGTTTTTT.

The rearrangement uses TRBV7-2 and TRBJ2-7; D ambiguous. Per germline, CDR1 SGHTA and CDR2 FQGNSA. V gave up 6 bases and J gave up 0 bases, with 12 bases separating them. The CDR3 contains 14 residues. CDR3 nucleotide sequence: TGTGCCAGCAGTTCTGAATTAAGCTCCTACGAGCAGTACTTC. This encodes CASSSELSSYEQYF.

The rearrangement uses TRBV5-4 and TRBJ1-1, with D perhaps TRBD1 (5 bases). Germline V lookup: CDR1 SGHNT, CDR2 YYREEE (reference sequence). This CDR3 is 13 amino acids long. V was trimmed by 2 bases and J by 4 bases, leaving 9 bases between them. The CDR3 bases are TGTGCCAGCAGCTTTCCCCAGGGCACTGAAGCTTTCTTT. This gives the protein CASSFPQGTEAFF.

The chain recombines TRBV6-1 with TRBJ1-5; tentatively, D is TRBD1 (5 bases). The CDR3 is 16 amino acids. Germline CDR1 MNHNS, CDR2 SASEGT. Trimming took off 2 bases at V and 1 base at J, with 12 bases between the two ends. CDR3 in DNA: TGTGCCAGCAGTGAAAGGGTGGGACTGAGCAATCAGCCCCAGCATTTT. Amino acids: CASSERVGLSNQPQHF.

This chain connects TRBV7-9 to TRBJ2-1; D remains unclear. Germline V gives CDR1 SEHNR, CDR2 FQNEAQ (reference sequence). There are 14 residues in the CDR3. V lost 3 bases and J 0 bases, leaving 6 bases between the germline ends. DNA for the CDR3: TGTGCCAGCAGCTTGGATAGCTCCTACAATGAGCAGTTCTTC. This gives the protein CASSLDSSYNEQFF.

The J gene is TRBJ1-6, the V gene TRBV11-2; 9 positions match TRBD1. CDR3 length: 15 amino acids. Germline V gives CDR1 SGHAT, CDR2 FQNNGV. V lost 4 bases and J lost 11; bases outside the gene matches: 9. The CDR3 here is CASSSQGTGNPPLHF. The DNA for the CDR3 is TGTGCCAGCAGCTCCCAGGGGACAGGGAATCCACCCCTCCACTTT. The full variable domain, with the rest looked up from reference TRBV11-2 and TRBJ1-6, is EAGVAQSPRYKIIEKRQSVAFWCNPISGHATLYWYQQILGQGPKLLIQFQNNGVVDDSQLPKDRFSAERLKGVDSTLKIQPAKLEDSAVYLCASSSQGTGNPPLHFGNGTRLTVT.

The rearrangement joins TRBV9 to TRBJ2-3; 10 nucleotides agree with TRBD2. CDR1 and CDR2 from the germline V gene are SGDLS and YYNGEE. There are 16 residues in the CDR3. Trimming at V came to 3 bases and at J to 3 bases, leaving 7 bases not matched to a gene. The DNA of the CDR3 is TGTGCCAGCAGCGCGGACCTAGCGGGGGAAACAGATACGCAGTATTTT. Translating it yields CASSADLAGETDTQYF. Filled out from reference TRBV9 and TRBJ2-3, the complete variable domain reads DSGVTQTPKHLITATGQRVTLRCSPRSGDLSVYWYQQSLDQGLQFLIQYYNGEERAKGNILERFSAQQFPDLHSELNLSSLELGDSALYFCASSADLAGETDTQYFGPGTRLTVL.

V and J are TRBV19 and TRBJ2-1; 9 bases are shared with TRBD2. With V trimmed by 3 bases and J by 4 bases, 7 bases remained unmatched. This CDR3 contains 16 residues. Looked up from germline, CDR1 is LNHDA and CDR2 is SQIVND (reference sequence). CDR3 loop: CASSIRERGAYNEQFF. The CDR3 coding sequence is TGTGCCAGTAGTATTCGGGAGCGGGGGGCTTACAATGAGCAGTTCTTC.

This chain connects TRBV6-1 to TRBJ2-3; D may correspond to TRBD1 or TRBD2 (5 bases each). The V gene lost 6 bases and the J gene lost 1 base, with 14 bases spanning the gap. CDR3 length: 15 residues. CDR1 is MNHNS, CDR2 SASEGT, per germline. CDR3 DNA sequence: TGTGCCAGCAGGAACCCGGTGGGGGGCACAGATACGCAGTATTTT. As protein: CASRNPVGGTDTQYF.

CDR3 residues: CATAGGQYQETQYF. In nucleotides, the CDR3 is TGTGCCACCGCCGGGGGACAGTACCAAGAGACCCAGTACTTC. The V call is TRBV19, the J call TRBJ2-5; perhaps TRBD1 as D (7 bases). V was shortened by 10 bases and J by 0 bases, with 15 bases between the two germline ends. CDR3 length: 14 residues. The germline V gene has CDR1 LNHDA and CDR2 SQIVND (reference sequence).

The chain links TRBV6-5 to TRBJ2-5; TRBD2 agrees at 8 bases. The CDR3 length is 15 residues. The junction had 5 bases not matched to a gene; V was cut back by 3 bases and J by 2 bases. Germline values: CDR1 MNHEY, CDR2 SVGAGI. This chain's CDR3 is CASSYNPSGQETQYF. The CDR3 DNA is TGTGCCAGCAGTTATAACCCTAGCGGGCAAGAGACCCAGTACTTC.

This clone was seen more than once but under ten times. The chain combines TRBV18 with TRBJ2-1; 11 nucleotides agree with TRBD2. Trimming removed 4 bases from V and 3 bases from J; junction bases left unmatched: 8. CDR1 is KGHSH and CDR2 is LQKENI in the germline V gene. The CDR3 is made up of 17 amino acids. CDR3 in amino acids: CASSQGLAGGRYNEQFF. The CDR3 DNA reads as TGTGCCAGCTCACAGGGGCTAGCGGGGGGCCGCTACAATGAGCAGTTCTTC.

The sample holds one count of this clone. The chain employs TRBV10-2 and TRBJ2-7, with 8 bases that match TRBD2. Losses at the gene ends were 6 bases for V and 12 bases for J; bases not matched to a gene: 10. The CDR3 loop spans 12 amino acids. Looked up from germline, CDR1 is WSHSY and CDR2 is SAAADI. The CDR3 nucleotides read TGCGCCAGCAGCCCTAGCGGGCCAAAGGTGTACTTC. Its protein is CASSPSGPKVYF.

The rearrangement links TRBV7-9 to TRBJ2-3, with D possibly being TRBD2 (6 bases). The CDR3 sequence is 18 residues long. CDR1 and CDR2 from the germline V gene are SEHNR and FQNEAQ (reference sequence). V was clipped by 4 bases and J by 0 bases, with 20 bases between them. This CDR3 is CASSSRPTSIYSTDTQYF. In DNA, the CDR3 is TGTGCCAGCAGCTCTAGGCCTACTAGCATCTATAGCACAGATACGCAGTATTTT. The full variable domain, completed using reference TRBV7-9 and TRBJ2-3, is DTGVSQNPRHKITKRGQNVTFRCDPISEHNRLYWYRQTLGQGPEFLTYFQNEAQLEKSRLLSDRFSAERPKGSFSTLEIQRTEQGDSAMYLCASSSRPTSIYSTDTQYFGPGTRLTVL.

The chain links TRBV5-1 to TRBJ2-3; TRBD2 agrees at 15 bases. With 4 bases clipped from V and 6 bases from J, the junction kept 12 bases outside the gene matches. Germline V gene sequence: CDR1 SGHRS, CDR2 YFSETQ. The CDR3 sequence is 18 residues long. In nucleotides, the CDR3 is TGCGCCAGCAGCCCCGGACTAGCGGGGGGGCTATCAGGGGATACGCAGTATTTT. Encoded protein: CASSPGLAGGLSGDTQYF. The full variable domain, its missing parts supplied by reference TRBV5-1 and TRBJ2-3, is KAGVTQTPRYLIKTRGQQVTLSCSPISGHRSVSWYQQTPGQGLQFLFEYFSETQRNKGNFPGRFSGRQFSNSRSEMNVSTLELGDSALYLCASSPGLAGGLSGDTQYFGPGTRLTVL.

This chain uses TRBV9 with TRBJ2-1; 10 nucleotides agree with TRBD2. Germline V gene data show CDR1 as SGDLS and CDR2 as YYNGEE. The CDR3 sequence is 17 residues long. V gave up 4 bases and J gave up 4 bases; unmatched junction bases: 11. This CDR3 is CASSPSGTAGGYNEQFF. In DNA form, the CDR3 reads TGTGCCAGCAGCCCCTCGGGGACAGCGGGGGGGTACAATGAGCAGTTCTTC.

This chain uses TRBV19 with TRBJ1-5; 10 bases align to TRBD1. J lost 3 bases, V lost 5 bases, and 7 bases had no gene match. CDR3 length: 16 amino acids. Per germline, CDR1 LNHDA and CDR2 SQIVND (reference sequence). CDR3 DNA sequence: TGTGCCAGTAGTGGGACAGGGGCCTTTTACAATCAGCCCCAGCATTTT. This encodes CASSGTGAFYNQPQHF.